This T cell receptor beta chain derives from a study of regulatory T cells in long-lasting Graves disease. Described time point: newly diagnosed GD, antithyroid drugs for less than 3 months. Preparation of the TCR library used RNA extracted from PBMCs. With iRepertoire HTBI primers and Arm-PCR of CDR3 regions, TCR beta libraries were built. A single record per CDR3 protein comes from TCRdb applying MiXCR to the multiplex PCR reads. In the table there are some 450,000 distinct CDR3 sequences, about a sixth of which are singletons. CDR3 size: 16 residues. Germline assignment: CDR1 MDHEN and CDR2 SYDVKM. J gave up 5 bases and V 6 bases, and 7 bases lay outside the gene matches. A further study also used this sample, focusing on T cells in Graves' hyperthyroidism and ophthalmopathy.

The chain uses TRBV28 and TRBJ2-2; 12 bases agree with TRBD1. The sequencing here drew on peripheral blood mononuclear cells (PBMCs), taken at new diagnosis, from a patient treated with antithyroid drugs. The origin of this receptor is a woman aged 25 to 39 with Graves disease. CDR3 in amino acids: CASSGTGGLETGELFF. In nucleotides, the CDR3 is TGTGCCAGCAGCGGGACAGGGGGCTTAGAGACCGGGGAGCTGTTTTTT.